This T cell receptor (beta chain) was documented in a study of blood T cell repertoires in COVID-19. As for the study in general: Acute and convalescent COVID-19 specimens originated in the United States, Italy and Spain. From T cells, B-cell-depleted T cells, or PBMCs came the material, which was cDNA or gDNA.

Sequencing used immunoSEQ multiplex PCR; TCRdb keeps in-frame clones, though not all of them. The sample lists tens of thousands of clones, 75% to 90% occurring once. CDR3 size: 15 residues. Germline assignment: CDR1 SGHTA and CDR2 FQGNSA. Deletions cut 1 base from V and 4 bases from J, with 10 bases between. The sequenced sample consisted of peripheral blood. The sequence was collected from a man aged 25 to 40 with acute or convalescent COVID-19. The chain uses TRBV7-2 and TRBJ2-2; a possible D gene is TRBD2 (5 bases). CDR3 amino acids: CASSLVSGPTGELFF. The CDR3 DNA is TGTGCCAGCAGCTTAGTCAGCGGCCCCACCGGGGAGCTGTTTTTT.